This record covers a single TCR beta chain. In the study's own analysis: Scientists estimated how many nucleated cells there were by amplifying reference gene primers. Measured with immunoSEQ multiplex PCR; TCRdb has only the in-frame clones, and not every one. V, J and clone size are those of that table, while D and trimming were read from the DNA. The table lists over 100,000 clones, 90% of them singletons. The CDR3 length is 16 residues. V dropped 0 bases and J dropped 2 bases, with 14 bases sitting between them. Germline V lookup: CDR1 PRHDT, CDR2 FYEKMQ (reference sequence). These data belong to a study of blood T cell repertoires in COVID-19. At the level of the study: Sources were T cells, B-cell-depleted T cells, or PBMCs; the material itself was cDNA or gDNA.

Sequenced sample: peripheral blood. The clonotype originates from a human donor in a cohort sampled during active COVID-19. V and J are TRBV13 and TRBJ2-7, with a possible D match to TRBD1 (5 bases). The CDR3 protein is CASSLGSSGPPYEQYF. CDR3 coding DNA: TGTGCCAGCAGCTTAGGATCCTCAGGGCCTCCCTACGAGCAGTACTTC.